This T cell receptor beta chain is drawn from a study of cytomegalovirus exposure and HLA in healthy donors. The PCR had 60 Vbeta and 13 Jbeta primers. Profiling relied on immunoSEQ multiplex PCR, and the TCRdb table lists in-frame clones only, not all of them. Counted here are 120,000 to 150,000 clones, about four fifths occurring once; the ten biggest clones make up roughly 4%. Study-level results: It was in a later analysis that TCR association rates were seen to vary by HLA locus, highest for DRB1 and lowest for HLA-C. A classifier reportedly called cytomegalovirus status with high sensitivity and specificity. There was a cluster of highly shared sequence variants that was likely a sequencing artifact.

CDR3 length: 13 residues. Trimming pared 2 bases from V and 6 bases from J, leaving 12 bases between. Per the germline V gene, CDR1 is SGHNT and CDR2 is YYREEE (reference sequence). About this clone: Its matching antigen is unknown.

This TCR derives from a woman between 35 and 50 years old in good health and CMV-seropositive. The sample comprised PBMCs. The chain has TRBV5-4 and TRBJ2-7; D perhaps matches TRBD1 (6 bases). The CDR3 protein is CASSFQGRGEQYF. The CDR3 region has the DNA TGTGCCAGCAGCTTTCAGGGGCGAGGCGAGCAGTACTTC. Complete variable domain (other parts from reference TRBV5-4 and TRBJ2-7): ETGVTQSPTHLIKTRGQQVTLRCSSQSGHNTVSWYQQALGQGPQFIFQYYREEENGRGNFPPRFSGLQFPNYSSELNVNALELDDSALYLCASSFQGRGEQYFGPGTRLTVT.